This T cell receptor (beta chain) emerged from a study of cytomegalovirus exposure and HLA in healthy donors. V lost 0 bases and J lost 1, with 7 bases in between. The CDR3 sequence is 14 residues long. The germline CDR1 and CDR2 sequences are SGHVS and FNYEAQ. It was with 60 Vbeta and 13 Jbeta primers that the PCR ran. Libraries were prepared by immunoSEQ multiplex PCR; TCRdb keeps only in-frame clonotypes and omits some of them. The sample comprises over 110,000 clones, approximately 82% of which are singletons, and approximately 9.7% rests with the top ten. The V call is TRBV7-6, the J call TRBJ2-7, with D possibly being TRBD1 (6 bases). This receptor was identified in a woman aged 55-70 years in good health and CMV-seropositive. Material for sequencing was PBMCs. CDR3 sequence reads: CASSLADRSYEQYF. The CDR3 DNA reads TGTGCCAGCAGCTTAGCCGACAGGTCCTACGAGCAGTACTTC.